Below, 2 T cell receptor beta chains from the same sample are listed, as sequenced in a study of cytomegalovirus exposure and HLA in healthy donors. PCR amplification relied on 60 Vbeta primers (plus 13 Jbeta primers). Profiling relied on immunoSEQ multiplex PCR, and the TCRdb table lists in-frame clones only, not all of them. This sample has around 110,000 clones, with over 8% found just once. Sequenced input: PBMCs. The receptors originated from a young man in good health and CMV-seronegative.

The CDR3 sequence is CATSRVWDRGREKLFF. Written as DNA, the CDR3 is TGTGCCACCAGCAGAGTCTGGGACAGGGGCCGTGAAAAACTGTTTTTT. The V gene is TRBV15, the J gene TRBJ1-4; 10 bases match TRBD1. This CDR3 spans 16 amino acids. Germline CDR1 reads LNHNV; CDR2 reads YYDKDF (reference sequence). Trimming removed 1 base from V and 7 bases from J; junction bases left unmatched: 6.

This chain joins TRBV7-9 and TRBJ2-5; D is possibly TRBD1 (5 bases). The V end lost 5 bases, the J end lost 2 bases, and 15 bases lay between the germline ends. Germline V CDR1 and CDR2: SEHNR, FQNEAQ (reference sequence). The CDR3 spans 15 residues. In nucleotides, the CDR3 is TGTGCCAGCAGCCTAGGCGCGGACAAGCAAGAGACCCAGTACTTC. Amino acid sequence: CASSLGADKQETQYF.